This T cell receptor beta chain was sequenced for a study of shared clonotypes between healthy human individuals. In this sample, this clone turned up a few times. The antigen is not known. The table came from immunoSEQ multiplex PCR; TCRdb's copy has only in-frame clones and leaves some out. The sample holds some 2 million clones, about 95% seen once. With 3 bases removed from V and 13 bases from J, the gap between germline ends came to 6 bases. The length of the CDR3 is 8 residues. Germline V gene lookup returns CDR1 SQVTM and CDR2 ANQGSEA. Study-level points and caveats: It was observed that 5% to 6% of naive CD4 clonotypes were shared across a handful of donors.

CD45RO-negative, CCR7-positively selected cells formed the naive CD8 fraction, excluding terminally differentiated effector memory CD45RA+ cells. The sample taken for sequencing was naive CD8+ T cells sorted from blood. V and J are TRBV29-1 and TRBJ2-5; D unclear. The receptor was isolated from a man in his late teens or twenties in good health. Here the CDR3 DNA reads TGCAGCGTTGACTCCGGGTACTTC. The encoded protein is CSVDSGYF. Full variable domain (missing parts from reference TRBV29-1 and TRBJ2-5): SAVISQKPSRDICQRGTSLTIQCQVDSQVTMMFWYRQQPGQSLTLIATANQGSEATYESGFVIDKFPISRPNLTFSTLTVSNMSPEDSSIYLCSVDSGYFGPGTRLLVL.